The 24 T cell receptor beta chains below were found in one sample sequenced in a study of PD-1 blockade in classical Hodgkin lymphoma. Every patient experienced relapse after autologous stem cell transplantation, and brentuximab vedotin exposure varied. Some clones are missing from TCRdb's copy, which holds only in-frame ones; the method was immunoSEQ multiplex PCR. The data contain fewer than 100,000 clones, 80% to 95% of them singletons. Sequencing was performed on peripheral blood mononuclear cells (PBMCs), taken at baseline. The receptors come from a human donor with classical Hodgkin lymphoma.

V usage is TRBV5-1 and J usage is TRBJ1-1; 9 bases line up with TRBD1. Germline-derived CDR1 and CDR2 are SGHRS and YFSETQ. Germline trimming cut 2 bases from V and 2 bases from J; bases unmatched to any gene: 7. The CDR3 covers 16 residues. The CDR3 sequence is CASSLNRGRANTEAFF. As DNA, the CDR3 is TGCGCCAGCAGCTTAAACAGGGGGCGAGCTAACACTGAAGCTTTCTTT.

This CDR3 is CASSPRGYSSLAGENEQFF. As DNA, the CDR3 is TGTGCCAGCAGCCCCCGCGGGTACAGTAGCCTAGCGGGAGAGAATGAGCAGTTCTTC. The V and J genes are TRBV11-3 and TRBJ2-1, with 10 bases that match TRBD2. J lost 7 bases, V lost 5 bases, and 20 bases had no gene match. CDR1 and CDR2 (germline): SGHNT, YENEEA. The length of the CDR3 is 19 residues.

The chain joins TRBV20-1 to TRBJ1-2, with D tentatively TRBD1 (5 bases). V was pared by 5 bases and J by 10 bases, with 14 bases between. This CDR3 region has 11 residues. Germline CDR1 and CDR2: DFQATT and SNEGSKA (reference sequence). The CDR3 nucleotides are TGCAGTGCTCAGGGAGGAAGTTACTACACCTTC. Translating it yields CSAQGGSYYTF.

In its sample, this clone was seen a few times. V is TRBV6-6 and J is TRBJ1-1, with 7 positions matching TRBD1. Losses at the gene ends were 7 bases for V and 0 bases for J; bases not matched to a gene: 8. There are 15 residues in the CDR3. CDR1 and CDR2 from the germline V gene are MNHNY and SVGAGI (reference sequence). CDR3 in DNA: TGTGCCAGCAAGCAGGGGGAGCGCATGAACACTGAAGCTTTCTTT. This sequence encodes CASKQGERMNTEAFF.

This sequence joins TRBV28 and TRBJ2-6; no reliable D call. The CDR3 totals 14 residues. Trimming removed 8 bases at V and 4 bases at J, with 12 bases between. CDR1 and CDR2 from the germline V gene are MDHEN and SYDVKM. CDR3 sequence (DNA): TGTGCCAGCTCCTTCAGAAACGGGGCCAACGTCCTGACTTTC. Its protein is CASSFRNGANVLTF.

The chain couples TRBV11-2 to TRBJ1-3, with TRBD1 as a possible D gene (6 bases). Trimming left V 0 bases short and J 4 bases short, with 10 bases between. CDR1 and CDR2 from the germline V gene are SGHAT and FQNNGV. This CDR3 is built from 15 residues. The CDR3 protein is CASSLEGATGNTIYF. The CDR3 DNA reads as TGTGCCAGCAGCTTAGAGGGGGCTACGGGAAACACCATATATTTT.

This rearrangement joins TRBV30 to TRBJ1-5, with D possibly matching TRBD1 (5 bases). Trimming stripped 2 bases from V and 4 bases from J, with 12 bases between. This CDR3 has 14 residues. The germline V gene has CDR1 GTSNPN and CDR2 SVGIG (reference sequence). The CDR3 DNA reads TGTGCCTGGAGTAAGACAGTTACTAATCAGCCCCAGCATTTT. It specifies CAWSKTVTNQPQHF.

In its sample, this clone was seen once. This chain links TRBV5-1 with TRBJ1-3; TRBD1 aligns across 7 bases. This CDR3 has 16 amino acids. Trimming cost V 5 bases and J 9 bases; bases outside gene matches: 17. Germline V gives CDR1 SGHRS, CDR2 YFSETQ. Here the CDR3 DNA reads TGCGCCAGCAGACGAACCCAGGGTCAGGCAGGGGGCACCATATATTTT. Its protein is CASRRTQGQAGGTIYF.

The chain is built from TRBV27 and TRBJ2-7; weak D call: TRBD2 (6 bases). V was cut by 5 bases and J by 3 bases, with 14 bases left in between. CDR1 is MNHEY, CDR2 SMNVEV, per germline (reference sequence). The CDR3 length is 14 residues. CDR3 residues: CASSLGRTFYEQYF. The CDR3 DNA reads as TGTGCCAGCAGTCTCGGGAGAACCTTCTACGAGCAGTACTTC.

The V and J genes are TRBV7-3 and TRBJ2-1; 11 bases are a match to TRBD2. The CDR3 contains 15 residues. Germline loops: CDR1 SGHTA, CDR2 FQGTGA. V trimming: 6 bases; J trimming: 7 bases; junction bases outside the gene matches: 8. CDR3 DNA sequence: TGTGCCAGCAGTCCCTTATCTAGCGGGAGGAATGAGCAGTTCTTC. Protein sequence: CASSPLSSGRNEQFF. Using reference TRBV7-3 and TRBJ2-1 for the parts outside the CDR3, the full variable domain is GAGVSQTPSNKVTEKGKYVELRCDPISGHTALYWYRQSLGQGPEFLIYFQGTGAADDSGLPNDRFFAVRPEGSVSTLKIQRTERGDSAVYLCASSPLSSGRNEQFFGPGTRLTVL.

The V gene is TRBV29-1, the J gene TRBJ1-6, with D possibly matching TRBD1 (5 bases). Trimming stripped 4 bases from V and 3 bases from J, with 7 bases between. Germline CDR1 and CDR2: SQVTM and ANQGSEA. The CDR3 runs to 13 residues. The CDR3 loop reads CSVGQNYNSPLHF. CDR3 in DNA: TGCAGCGTTGGACAGAACTATAATTCACCCCTCCACTTT. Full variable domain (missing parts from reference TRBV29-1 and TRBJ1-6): SAVISQKPSRDICQRGTSLTIQCQVDSQVTMMFWYRQQPGQSLTLIATANQGSEATYESGFVIDKFPISRPNLTFSTLTVSNMSPEDSSIYLCSVGQNYNSPLHFGNGTRLTVT.

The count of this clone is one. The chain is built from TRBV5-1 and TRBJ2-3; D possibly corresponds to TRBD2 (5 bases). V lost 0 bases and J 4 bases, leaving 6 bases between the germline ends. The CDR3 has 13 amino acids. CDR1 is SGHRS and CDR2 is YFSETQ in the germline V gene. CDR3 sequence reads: CASSLGGADTQYF. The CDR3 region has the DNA TGCGCCAGCAGCTTGGGGGGAGCAGATACGCAGTATTTT.

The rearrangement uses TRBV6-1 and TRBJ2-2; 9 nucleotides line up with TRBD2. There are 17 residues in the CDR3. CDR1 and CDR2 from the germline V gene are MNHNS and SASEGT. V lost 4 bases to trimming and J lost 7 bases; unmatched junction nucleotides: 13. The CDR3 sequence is CASSAPTPLAGNGELFF. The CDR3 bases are TGTGCCAGCAGTGCCCCGACCCCGCTAGCGGGGAACGGGGAGCTGTTTTTT.

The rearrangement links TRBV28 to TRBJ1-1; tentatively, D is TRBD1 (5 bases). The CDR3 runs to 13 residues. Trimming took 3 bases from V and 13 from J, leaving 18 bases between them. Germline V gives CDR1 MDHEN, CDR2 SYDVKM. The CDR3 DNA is TGTGCCAGCAGTTTGCCTACGCGAGGGCAGGGTTTCTTT. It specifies CASSLPTRGQGFF. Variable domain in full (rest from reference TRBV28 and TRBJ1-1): DVKVTQSSRYLVKRTGEKVFLECVQDMDHENMFWYRQDPGLGLRLIYFSYDVKMKEKGDIPEGYSVSREKKERFSLILESASTNQTSMYLCASSLPTRGQGFFGQGTRLTVV.

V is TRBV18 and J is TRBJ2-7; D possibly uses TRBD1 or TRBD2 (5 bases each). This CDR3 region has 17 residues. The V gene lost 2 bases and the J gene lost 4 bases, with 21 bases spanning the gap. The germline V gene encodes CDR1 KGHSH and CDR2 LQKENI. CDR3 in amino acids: CASSPTAGAGSKYEQYF. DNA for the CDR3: TGTGCCAGCTCACCAACCGCTGGGGCAGGGAGTAAATACGAGCAGTACTTC.

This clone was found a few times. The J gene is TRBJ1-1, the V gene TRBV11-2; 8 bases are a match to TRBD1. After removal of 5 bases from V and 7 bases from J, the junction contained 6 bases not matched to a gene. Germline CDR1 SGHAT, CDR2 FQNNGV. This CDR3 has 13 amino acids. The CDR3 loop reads CASSRNRGFEAFF. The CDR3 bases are TGTGCCAGCAGCCGGAACAGGGGGTTTGAAGCTTTCTTT.

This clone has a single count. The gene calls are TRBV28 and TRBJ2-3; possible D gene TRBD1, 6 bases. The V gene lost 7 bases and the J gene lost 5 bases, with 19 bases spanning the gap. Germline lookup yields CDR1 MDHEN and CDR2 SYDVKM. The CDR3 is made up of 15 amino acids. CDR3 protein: CASKPPGQKVDTQYF. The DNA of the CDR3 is TGTGCCAGCAAGCCCCCGGGACAAAAGGTAGATACGCAGTATTTT.

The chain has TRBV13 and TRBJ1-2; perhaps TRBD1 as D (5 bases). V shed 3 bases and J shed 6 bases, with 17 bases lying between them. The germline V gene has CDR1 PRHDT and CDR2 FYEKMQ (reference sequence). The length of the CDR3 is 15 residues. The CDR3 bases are TGTGCCAGCAGCTTTCCAGGGTCAGGCTCGGATGGCTACACCTTC. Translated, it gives CASSFPGSGSDGYTF.

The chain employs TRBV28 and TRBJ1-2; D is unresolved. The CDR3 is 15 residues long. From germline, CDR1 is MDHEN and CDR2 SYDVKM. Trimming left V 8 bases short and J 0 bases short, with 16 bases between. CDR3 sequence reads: CASWRPAGANYGYTF. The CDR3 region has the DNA TGTGCCAGCTGGCGCCCGGCTGGAGCTAACTATGGCTACACCTTC.

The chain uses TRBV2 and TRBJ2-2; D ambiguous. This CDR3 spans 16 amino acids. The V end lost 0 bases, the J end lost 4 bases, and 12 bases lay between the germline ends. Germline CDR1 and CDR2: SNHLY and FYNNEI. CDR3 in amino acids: CASSEAKGLGTGELFF. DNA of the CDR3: TGTGCCAGCAGTGAAGCGAAAGGTTTGGGCACCGGGGAGCTGTTTTTT.

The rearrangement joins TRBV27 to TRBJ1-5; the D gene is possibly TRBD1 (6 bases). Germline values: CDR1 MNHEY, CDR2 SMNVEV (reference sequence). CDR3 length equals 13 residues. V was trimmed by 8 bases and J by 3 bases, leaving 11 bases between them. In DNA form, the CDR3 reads TGTGCCAGCCGGGACACATACAATCAGCCCCAGCATTTT. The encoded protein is CASRDTYNQPQHF.

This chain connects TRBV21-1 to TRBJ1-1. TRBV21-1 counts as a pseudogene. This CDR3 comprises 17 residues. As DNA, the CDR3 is TGTGCCAGCAGGGTGGGATTCTGGGGACGGATGAACACTGAAGCTTTCTTT. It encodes CASRVGFWGRMNTEAFF.

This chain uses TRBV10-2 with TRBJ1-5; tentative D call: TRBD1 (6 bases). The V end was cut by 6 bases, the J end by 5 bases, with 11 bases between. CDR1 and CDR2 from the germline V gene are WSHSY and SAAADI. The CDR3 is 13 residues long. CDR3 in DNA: TGCGCCAGCAGGGACAGCGGGGATCAGCCCCAGCATTTT. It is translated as CASRDSGDQPQHF.

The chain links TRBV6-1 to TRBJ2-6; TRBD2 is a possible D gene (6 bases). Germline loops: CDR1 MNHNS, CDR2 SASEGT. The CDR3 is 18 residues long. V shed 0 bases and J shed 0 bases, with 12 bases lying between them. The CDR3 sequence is CASSEALGGSSGANVLTF. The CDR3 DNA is TGTGCCAGCAGTGAAGCGCTCGGGGGATCCTCTGGGGCCAACGTCCTGACTTTC.